The next 28 T cell receptor beta chains were all read from a single sample in a study of blood T cell repertoires in COVID-19. Using immunoSEQ multiplex PCR, the repertoire was profiled, and TCRdb retains in-frame clones only, with some absent. The sample shows some 170,000 clones, about 88% of them seen only once. The source material was PBMCs or T cells enriched from blood (not recorded which). These TCRs come from a human donor with acute COVID-19. The donor label of this sample is uncertain.

The J gene is TRBJ2-3, the V gene TRBV7-2, with TRBD2 identical over 10 bases. J gave up 12 bases and V 1 base, and 7 bases lay outside the gene matches. The CDR3 is made up of 14 amino acids. The V gene's germline CDR1 is SGHTA and CDR2 FQGNSA. In nucleotides, the CDR3 is TGTGCCAGCAGCTTAGAGCGGGGGGGCCTATTCCAGTATTTT. Translation: CASSLERGGLFQYF.

A single count supports this clone. The chain links TRBV7-2 to TRBJ2-4; 8 bases are shared with TRBD2. This CDR3 comprises 16 residues. CDR1 and CDR2 (germline): SGHTA, FQGNSA. Trimming removed 5 bases from V and 6 bases from J; junction bases left unmatched: 12. CDR3 amino acids: CASSPAGGELGNIQYF. CDR3 nucleotide sequence: TGTGCCAGCAGCCCCGCGGGGGGCGAGTTGGGAAACATTCAGTACTTC.

This clone was seen once. The rearrangement joins TRBV9 to TRBJ1-2, with no clear D. CDR3 length: 14 amino acids. The V end was cut by 4 bases, the J end by 2 bases, with 12 bases between. The germline gives CDR1 SGDLS, CDR2 YYNGEE. The CDR3 sequence: CASSLEGFNYGYTF. Here the CDR3 DNA reads TGTGCCAGCAGCCTCGAGGGCTTCAACTATGGCTACACCTTC. The full variable domain, its missing parts supplied by reference TRBV9 and TRBJ1-2, is DSGVTQTPKHLITATGQRVTLRCSPRSGDLSVYWYQQSLDQGLQFLIQYYNGEERAKGNILERFSAQQFPDLHSELNLSSLELGDSALYFCASSLEGFNYGYTFGSGTRLTVV.

The V call is TRBV2, the J call TRBJ2-5, with 8 bases lining up with TRBD2. This CDR3 is 11 amino acids long. CDR1 is SNHLY and CDR2 is FYNNEI in the germline V gene. V lost 8 bases and J lost 4; bases outside the gene matches: 0. Here the CDR3 reads CASGTRETQYF. Here the CDR3 DNA reads TGTGCCAGCGGGACTAGAGAGACCCAGTACTTC.

The chain couples TRBV27 to TRBJ1-5, with 8 positions matching TRBD1. The V gene's germline CDR1 is MNHEY and CDR2 SMNVEV (reference sequence). The CDR3 has 13 amino acids. V shed 4 bases, J shed 7 bases, and the junction held 3 bases outside the gene matches. DNA of the CDR3: TGTGCCAGCAGTTCAGGGGGCGGACAGCCCCAGCATTTT. Its protein product is CASSSGGGQPQHF.

This sequence joins TRBV7-2 and TRBJ2-1; weak D call: TRBD1 (6 bases). V dropped 4 bases and J dropped 1 base, with 11 bases sitting between them. Germline CDR1 is SGHTA and CDR2 is FQGNSA. CDR3 length equals 15 residues. Here the CDR3 reads CASSSQGLSYNEQFF. The CDR3 DNA reads TGTGCCAGCAGCTCGCAGGGGCTTTCCTACAATGAGCAGTTCTTC.

The chain uses TRBV15 and TRBJ1-1; TRBD1 might be the D (5 bases). The length of the CDR3 is 15 residues. Between the trimmed V and J ends, which lost 4 bases and 8 bases, there was a span of 20 bases. The germline V gene encodes CDR1 LNHNV and CDR2 YYDKDF (reference sequence). In DNA, the CDR3 is TGTGCCACCAGCAACCCTGGGGGGGAGGACCTCGAAGCTTTCTTT. It yields the protein CATSNPGGEDLEAFF.

V usage is TRBV9 and J usage is TRBJ2-5; D is possibly TRBD2 (6 bases). V was trimmed by 2 bases and J by 4 bases, leaving 18 bases between them. Germline assignment: CDR1 SGDLS and CDR2 YYNGEE. The length of the CDR3 is 16 residues. The DNA for the CDR3 is TGTGCCAGCAGCGTGGGACTTCTCACACCCCCAGAGACCCAGTACTTC. Translating it yields CASSVGLLTPPETQYF.

The chain recombines TRBV6-5 with TRBJ2-1; 8 bases are shared with TRBD1. J gave up 3 bases and V 0 bases, and 1 base lay outside the gene matches. This CDR3 contains 15 residues. From germline, CDR1 is MNHEY and CDR2 SVGAGI. CDR3 sequence: CASSYSGQGYNEQFF. The CDR3, as DNA: TGTGCCAGCAGTTACTCTGGACAGGGCTACAATGAGCAGTTCTTC.

The V gene is TRBV14, the J gene TRBJ1-2, with TRBD1 as a possible D gene (6 bases). The ends were cut back, 5 bases at V and 1 base at J, with 11 bases in the middle. This CDR3 spans 14 amino acids. The germline CDR1 and CDR2 sequences are SGHDN and FVKESK. CDR3 sequence (DNA): TGTGCCAGCAGCTACGACAGGAATAACTATGGCTACACCTTC. Its protein is CASSYDRNNYGYTF.

The chain links TRBV3-1 (or the pseudogene TRBV3-2) to TRBJ1-6; the match to TRBD1 covers 7 bases. The germline V gene has CDR1 LGHDT and CDR2 YNNKEL (reference sequence). J lost 10 bases, V lost 5 bases, and 5 bases had no gene match. This CDR3 has 13 amino acids. Here the CDR3 reads CASSYDRDSPLHF. The CDR3 DNA reads as TGTGCCAGCAGCTATGACAGGGACTCACCCCTCCACTTT.

This clone was seen only once. The V call is TRBV18, the J call TRBJ1-6; no clear D gene. Germline CDR1 KGHSH, CDR2 LQKENI. The CDR3 is made up of 15 amino acids. Deletions cut 1 base from V and 5 bases from J, with 9 bases between. The CDR3, as DNA: TGTGCCAGCTCACCACGGGCAGTAGATAATTCACCCCTCCACTTT. This encodes CASSPRAVDNSPLHF.

The chain recombines TRBV24-1 with TRBJ2-5; D gene ambiguous. V lost 5 bases and J 4 bases, leaving 10 bases between the germline ends. CDR3 length: 13 amino acids. Per germline, CDR1 KGHDR and CDR2 SFDVKD. CDR3 protein: CATSGTGGETQYF. As DNA, the CDR3 is TGTGCCACCAGTGGTACCGGCGGAGAGACCCAGTACTTC.

The sample holds one count of this clone. The chain has TRBV11-2 and TRBJ2-7; 9 positions agree with TRBD2. Germline V gene data show CDR1 as SGHAT and CDR2 as FQNNGV. J lost 2 bases, V lost 4 bases, and 6 bases had no gene match. The CDR3 runs to 15 residues. The CDR3 nucleotides read TGTGCCAGCAGCTCTATAGCGGGGGAGGCCTACGAGCAGTACTTC. It yields the protein CASSSIAGEAYEQYF. The full variable domain, with the rest looked up from reference TRBV11-2 and TRBJ2-7, is EAGVAQSPRYKIIEKRQSVAFWCNPISGHATLYWYQQILGQGPKLLIQFQNNGVVDDSQLPKDRFSAERLKGVDSTLKIQPAKLEDSAVYLCASSSIAGEAYEQYFGPGTRLTVT.

This chain links TRBV7-3 with TRBJ2-3; TRBD1 aligns across 7 bases. V was clipped by 2 bases and J by 2 bases; unmatched bases: 1. The CDR3 has 14 residues. The germline CDR1 and CDR2 sequences are SGHTA and FQGTGA. CDR3 loop: CASSLGQATDTQYF. The DNA for the CDR3 is TGTGCCAGCAGCTTAGGACAGGCCACAGATACGCAGTATTTT.

The chain recombines TRBV4-3 with TRBJ1-6, with 8 bases that match TRBD1. The CDR3 contains 16 residues. Looked up from germline, CDR1 is LGHNA and CDR2 is YSLEER. V gave up 1 base and J gave up 6 bases; unmatched junction bases: 5. This chain's CDR3 is CASSQGQGQGNSPLHF. The DNA of the CDR3 is TGCGCCAGCAGCCAAGGACAGGGGCAAGGTAATTCACCCCTCCACTTT.

The V call is TRBV19, the J call TRBJ1-2; weak D call: TRBD1 (6 bases). With 5 bases removed from V and 4 bases from J, the gap between germline ends came to 11 bases. In germline, CDR1 is LNHDA, CDR2 SQIVND (reference sequence). This CDR3 is 13 amino acids long. CDR3 loop: CASSPRQVYGYTF. In DNA form, the CDR3 reads TGTGCCAGTAGTCCCCGACAGGTCTATGGCTACACCTTC.

This clone was observed a single time. This chain's CDR3 is CASSLRQGLSYEQYF. CDR3 in DNA: TGCGCCAGCAGCTTGAGACAGGGGCTGTCCTACGAGCAGTACTTC. V usage is TRBV5-1 and J usage is TRBJ2-7, with 8 bases aligning to TRBD1. The CDR3 covers 15 residues. V gave up 1 base and J gave up 1 base; unmatched junction bases: 4. The germline V gene encodes CDR1 SGHRS and CDR2 YFSETQ.

CDR3 bases: TGTGCCAGCAGCCCACAGGGGGTTAGCAATCAGCCCCAGCATTTT. Translating it yields CASSPQGVSNQPQHF. The chain joins TRBV7-8 to TRBJ1-5; 8 bases fit TRBD1. Unmatched junction bases numbered 3, after V lost 5 bases and J lost 0 bases. CDR3 size: 15 residues. Germline loops: CDR1 SGHVS, CDR2 FQNEAQ.

This chain uses TRBV30 with TRBJ2-7, with a tentative D call TRBD1 (5 bases). This CDR3 comprises 16 residues. Germline V CDR1 and CDR2: GTSNPN, SVGIG (reference sequence). Trimming cost V 0 bases and J 2 bases, with 17 bases left between them. CDR3 DNA: TGTGCCTGGAGTGTATATTCGGCTCCCAGGGCCTACGAGCAGTACTTC. Translating it yields CAWSVYSAPRAYEQYF.

The J gene is TRBJ1-2, the V gene TRBV2, with TRBD1 identical over 10 bases. Trimming cost V 9 bases and J 3 bases; bases outside gene matches: 7. Germline lookup yields CDR1 SNHLY and CDR2 FYNNEI. The CDR3 has 14 amino acids. CDR3 amino acids: CASLPGQGYYGYTF. CDR3 nucleotide sequence: TGTGCCAGTCTTCCGGGACAGGGGTACTATGGCTACACCTTC.

The chain is built from TRBV4-1 and TRBJ1-3; no firm D call. V was cut by 2 bases and J by 0 bases, with 11 bases left in between. Per germline, CDR1 MGHRA and CDR2 YSYEKL. This CDR3 has 16 residues. CDR3 in DNA: TGCGCCAGCAGCCAATGGACTCCGAGCTCTGGAAACACCATATATTTT. Its protein is CASSQWTPSSGNTIYF.

The chain is built from TRBV2 and TRBJ2-5, with a weak D call TRBD2 (6 bases). Germline CDR1 reads SNHLY; CDR2 reads FYNNEI. V was clipped by 5 bases and J by 1 base, with 11 bases between them. The CDR3 spans 14 residues. CDR3 loop: CASSKTSSQETQYF. The CDR3 coding sequence is TGTGCCAGCAGTAAGACTAGTTCCCAAGAGACCCAGTACTTC.

The J gene is TRBJ1-5, the V gene TRBV6-1; D call uncertain. Deletions cut 3 bases from V and 0 bases from J, with 12 bases between. The CDR3 consists of 16 residues. The germline gives CDR1 MNHNS, CDR2 SASEGT. The CDR3 region has the DNA TGTGCCAGCAGTGAGGCCCTCGGGTTTAGCAATCAGCCCCAGCATTTT. It codes for CASSEALGFSNQPQHF.

The chain is built from TRBV5-5 and TRBJ1-4; D gene ambiguous. Trimming removed 1 base at V and 8 bases at J, with 9 bases between. CDR3 length: 13 residues. The germline V gene has CDR1 SGHKS and CDR2 YYEKEE (reference sequence). CDR3 bases: TGTGCCAGCAGCTTGATGAGGTCGGAAAAACTGTTTTTT. This sequence encodes CASSLMRSEKLFF.

The chain is built from TRBV19 and TRBJ2-7; 8 bases line up with TRBD2. Trimming cost V 0 bases and J 3 bases; bases outside gene matches: 7. Germline-derived CDR1 and CDR2 are LNHDA and SQIVND (reference sequence). This CDR3 spans 16 amino acids. This CDR3 reads CASSIDGGGTFYEQYF. The DNA of the CDR3 is TGTGCCAGTAGTATAGACGGCGGGGGGACTTTCTACGAGCAGTACTTC.

The rearrangement uses TRBV7-2 and TRBJ2-5; TRBD2 aligns across 7 bases. This CDR3 contains 14 residues. The germline gives CDR1 SGHTA, CDR2 FQGNSA. After removal of 3 bases from V and 5 bases from J, the junction contained 6 bases not matched to a gene. CDR3 residues: CASSFGGSGETQYF. The CDR3 nucleotides are TGTGCCAGCAGCTTCGGGGGGTCAGGGGAGACCCAGTACTTC.

This clone has just a few counts. The chain links TRBV7-3 to TRBJ1-2; D not certain. CDR1 is SGHTA and CDR2 is FQGTGA in the germline V gene. The CDR3 is 16 residues long. V was clipped by 5 bases and J by 4 bases, with 20 bases between them. CDR3 protein: CASSTSADSKGYGYTF. The DNA of the CDR3 is TGTGCCAGCAGCACCTCTGCGGACTCCAAGGGCTATGGCTACACCTTC.